One and the same sample provided the 15 T cell receptor beta chains below, sequenced in a study of blood T cell repertoires in COVID-19. TCRdb keeps only in-frame clones here, not all; method: immunoSEQ multiplex PCR. The data contain over 200,000 clones, 80% to 90% of them singletons. The sample taken for sequencing was PBMCs or T cells enriched from blood (not recorded which). Receptors originate from a middle-aged man who had recovered from COVID-19.

This sequence joins TRBV7-9 and TRBJ1-2; 7 positions match TRBD1. The trim removed 5 bases at V and 8 bases at J, leaving 17 bases unmatched. CDR3 length: 16 amino acids. Germline-derived CDR1 and CDR2 are SEHNR and FQNEAQ (reference sequence). The CDR3 spells CASSPLGGQAGMGYTF. The DNA of the CDR3 is TGTGCCAGCAGCCCCTTGGGCGGACAGGCAGGAATGGGCTACACCTTC.

The chain links TRBV27 to TRBJ1-5; D is perhaps TRBD1 (6 bases). CDR1 is MNHEY, CDR2 SMNVEV, per germline (reference sequence). V lost 2 bases and J lost 6, with 14 bases in between. This CDR3 is 15 amino acids long. The CDR3 sequence is CASSLKGGVGQPQHF. CDR3 in DNA: TGTGCCAGCAGTTTAAAGGGGGGGGTTGGTCAGCCCCAGCATTTT.

J is TRBJ2-2 and V is TRBV11-2; D is uncertain. CDR3 length: 13 residues. Trimming shortened V by 2 bases and J by 7 bases, and 8 bases separated the two germline ends. Germline CDR1 SGHAT, CDR2 FQNNGV. The CDR3 protein is CASSLISGGELFF. CDR3 nucleotides: TGTGCCAGCAGCTTAATTTCCGGCGGGGAGCTGTTTTTT.

The chain employs TRBV7-3 and TRBJ2-3; 8 bases are shared with TRBD2. The V and J ends lost 2 bases and 6 bases, in that order; junction bases with no gene match: 7. This CDR3 spans 15 amino acids. In germline, CDR1 is SGHTA, CDR2 FQGTGA. In DNA, the CDR3 is TGTGCCAGCAGCTTAGCGGGAGGTTCGGCCGATACGCAGTATTTT. It translates to CASSLAGGSADTQYF.

The V call is TRBV5-1, the J call TRBJ2-1; 11 bases fit TRBD2. The junction had 15 bases not matched to a gene; V was cut back by 3 bases and J by 4 bases. This CDR3 contains 19 residues. Germline loops: CDR1 SGHRS, CDR2 YFSETQ. Written as DNA, the CDR3 is TGCGCCAGCAGCTCAGGACTAGCGGGTAAAGTATCCCTATACAATGAGCAGTTCTTC. Protein: CASSSGLAGKVSLYNEQFF.

The chain couples TRBV12-3 or TRBV12-4 to TRBJ1-1; 7 bases map to TRBD1. This CDR3 comprises 13 residues. J was trimmed by 5 bases and V by 6 bases; bases with no gene match: 6. The chain's CDR3 is CASSKTGRTEAFF. CDR3 in DNA: TGTGCCAGCAGCAAGACAGGGAGGACTGAAGCTTTCTTT.

V is TRBV7-6 and J is TRBJ1-1, with D tentatively TRBD1 (6 bases). Germline CDR1 reads SGHVS; CDR2 reads FNYEAQ. This CDR3 contains 15 residues. V gave up 0 bases and J gave up 1 base, with 9 bases separating them. CDR3 in amino acids: CASSLARGANTEAFF. The DNA of the CDR3 is TGTGCCAGCAGCTTAGCGCGGGGGGCGAACACTGAAGCTTTCTTT. Complete variable domain (other parts from reference TRBV7-6 and TRBJ1-1): GAGVSQSPRYKVTKRGQDVALRCDPISGHVSLYWYRQALGQGPEFLTYFNYEAQQDKSGLPNDRFSAERPEGSISTLTIQRTEQRDSAMYRCASSLARGANTEAFFGQGTRLTVV.

The V gene is TRBV15, the J gene TRBJ1-1, with a possible D match to TRBD1 (5 bases). Per the germline V gene, CDR1 is LNHNV and CDR2 is YYDKDF (reference sequence). The V gene lost 10 bases and the J gene lost 2 bases, with 20 bases spanning the gap. CDR3 length equals 15 residues. The CDR3 DNA reads as TGTGCCATCCTCCCGGCGGGGGAGTCTAACACTGAAGCTTTCTTT. This sequence encodes CAILPAGESNTEAFF.

This sequence joins TRBV10-3 and TRBJ2-7; 7 bases are shared with TRBD1. There are 12 residues in the CDR3. Germline loops: CDR1 ENHRY, CDR2 SYGVKD. After removal of 5 bases from V and 4 bases from J, the junction contained 2 bases not matched to a gene. The DNA for the CDR3 is TGTGCCATCAGTTCGACAGGGTACGAGCAGTACTTC. Translation: CAISSTGYEQYF.

This chain links TRBV27 with TRBJ1-5; TRBD1 is a possible D gene (5 bases). The germline gives CDR1 MNHEY, CDR2 SMNVEV (reference sequence). The CDR3 is 13 residues long. V gave up 4 bases and J gave up 4 bases, with 8 bases separating them. The CDR3 DNA sequence: TGTGCCAGCAGTTCGGCAGGGAATCAGCCCCAGCATTTT. Encoded protein: CASSSAGNQPQHF.

The chain employs TRBV12-5 and TRBJ2-3; D remains ambiguous. The germline gives CDR1 LGHNT, CDR2 FRNRAP. V lost 5 bases and J lost 6, with 6 bases in between. CDR3 length equals 11 residues. CDR3 DNA sequence: TGTGCTAGTGGTACGAGGGATACGCAGTATTTT. Translating it yields CASGTRDTQYF.

The V call is TRBV10-3, the J call TRBJ1-1; D is unclear. Trimming took 4 bases from V and 3 from J, leaving 9 bases between them. This CDR3 is built from 13 residues. Germline V lookup: CDR1 ENHRY, CDR2 SYGVKD. The CDR3 reads CAISVNDYTEAFF. DNA of the CDR3: TGTGCCATCAGTGTTAACGACTACACTGAAGCTTTCTTT.

The chain is built from TRBV30 and TRBJ2-3; tentatively, D is TRBD2 (5 bases). V was trimmed by 3 bases and J by 2 bases, leaving 24 bases between them. Germline V CDR1 and CDR2: GTSNPN, SVGIG (reference sequence). This CDR3 is built from 18 residues. CDR3 coding DNA: TGTGCCTGGAGGGTAAAGCACGAGGGCGCAAGACCCACAGATACGCAGTATTTT. This translates into CAWRVKHEGARPTDTQYF.

The chain couples TRBV7-2 to TRBJ1-2; TRBD1 agrees at 10 bases. The CDR3 contains 16 residues. CDR1 SGHTA and CDR2 FQGNSA come from the germline V gene. The J segment lost 4 bases and the V segment lost 1 base, leaving 6 bases of the junction unmatched. The CDR3 DNA follows: TGTGCCAGCAGCTTAGAGCGGACAGGGGGACGCTATGGCTACACCTTC. This gives the protein CASSLERTGGRYGYTF.

The chain is built from TRBV14 and TRBJ2-5, with unresolved D. Germline CDR1 and CDR2: SGHDN and FVKESK. V was trimmed by 4 bases and J by 4 bases, leaving 10 bases between them. The CDR3 totals 13 residues. The CDR3 coding sequence is TGTGCCAGCAGCCGCGGAAGGTTAGAGACCCAGTACTTC. Protein product: CASSRGRLETQYF.